This record looks at one T cell receptor (beta chain) sequence and its context. The data originate from a study of blood T cell repertoires in COVID-19. Overall study context: Sites across the United States, Italy and Spain contributed samples from acute and convalescent COVID-19. T cells, B-cell-depleted T cells, or PBMCs provided the cDNA or gDNA that served as material.

The CDR3 is 15 residues long. The germline V gene has CDR1 LNHNV and CDR2 YYDKDF (reference sequence). V lost 5 bases to trimming and J lost 0 bases, with 13 bases between them. Per the authors' pipeline: Amplified reference gene primers provided the basis for estimating nucleated cell counts. Profiling relied on immunoSEQ multiplex PCR, and the TCRdb table lists in-frame clones only, not all of them. That table gives V, J and clone size, and the DNA gave D and trimming. The data show under 350,000 clones, 80% to 90% seen once. The sequence derives from a man between 40 and 49 years old with acute or convalescent COVID-19. V usage is TRBV15 and J usage is TRBJ1-2; tentatively, D is TRBD1 (5 bases). The sample comprised peripheral blood. CDR3 residues: CATSRQGKANYGYTF. The CDR3 DNA sequence: TGTGCCACCAGCCGGCAGGGCAAAGCTAACTATGGCTACACCTTC.